This TCR beta chain comes out of a study of cytomegalovirus exposure and HLA in healthy donors. Study observations and caveats: A later analysis showed HLA-associated TCR beta chains outstripping equally common others in clonal expansion. Later work found most CMV-associated TCR beta chains apparently HLA-restricted. An analysis done earlier found most TCR beta V segments productive about 87% or about 30% of the time.

With 60 Vbeta and 13 Jbeta primers, the PCR was carried out. Here immunoSEQ multiplex PCR was the method, and the copy in TCRdb shows in-frame clones only, minus some. Found here are about 200,000 clones, around 88% of them singletons; the top ten hold roughly 0.34%. About this clone: Its specificity is not known.

This clonotype was sampled from a woman under 40 in good health and CMV-seronegative. What was sequenced was PBMCs.

The CDR3 DNA sequence: TGTGCCAGCTCACCCAGAGAGTCGACAGGGGGCAATCAGCCCCAGCATTTT. Translation gives CASSPRESTGGNQPQHF. The V gene is TRBV18, the J gene TRBJ1-5; 8 bases fit TRBD1. The CDR3 length is 17 residues. After removal of 3 bases from V and 2 bases from J, the junction contained 9 bases not matched to a gene. Germline CDR1 reads KGHSH; CDR2 reads LQKENI.